The 2 T cell receptor beta chains given below trace back to one sample, sequenced in a study of identical twins. TCRdb reprocessed the 5' RACE reads via MiXCR and lists one record per CDR3 protein. The sample has about 520,000 distinct CDR3 sequences, 20% to 25% seen once. The data were also submitted as part of a second study, on T cells expressing NK-cell markers.

Sample: CD4+ T cells sorted from blood. The receptors here all came from a woman aged 18-30 years in good health.

This sequence joins TRBV27 and TRBJ2-1; 8 bases line up with TRBD1. CDR1 is MNHEY, CDR2 SMNVEV, per germline (reference sequence). V gave up 7 bases and J gave up 0 bases; unmatched junction bases: 8. This CDR3 comprises 16 residues. CDR3 nucleotides: TGTGCCAGCACCTCGATGGACAGGGTCTCCTACAATGAGCAGTTCTTC. It is translated as CASTSMDRVSYNEQFF.

This clonotype was found many times. This rearrangement joins TRBV2 to TRBJ2-5; no clear D gene. The CDR3 is 11 amino acids. V was cut by 9 bases and J by 4 bases, with 9 bases left in between. Germline V gene lookup returns CDR1 SNHLY and CDR2 FYNNEI. This CDR3 reads CASSFPETQYF. The CDR3 nucleotides read TGTGCCAGTTCGTTCCCAGAGACCCAGTACTTC.